The next 21 T cell receptor beta chains were all read from a single sample in a study of human T cells and chemical hapten exposure. MiXCR was run by TCRdb on the RACE reads, yielding one entry per CDR3 protein. The sample gives 80,000 to 100,000 distinct CDR3 sequences, approximately 8.6% of which show up once; more than 2% is in the top ten. Time point defined: patch test 2, 6 weeks after DPC sensitization. Treatment meaning: therapeutic diphenylcyclopropenone sensitization with weekly scalp DPC. Sequencing used whole blood, obtained in connection with sensitization to the hapten diphenylcyclopropenone (DPC). These receptors were obtained from a woman aged 40 to 50 with alopecia areata. Some clones in this sample may be carry-over from other donors' samples.

V is TRBV6-6 and J is TRBJ1-1, with D unclear. The germline gives CDR1 MNHNY, CDR2 SVGAGI (reference sequence). This CDR3 has 11 residues. The V gene lost 7 bases and the J gene lost 8 bases, with 11 bases spanning the gap. CDR3 amino acids: CASTLLSEAFF. CDR3 bases: TGTGCCAGCACCCTCCTATCCGAAGCTTTCTTT.

In its sample, this clonotype was seen many times. The V call is TRBV4-3, the J call TRBJ1-6; D uncertain. There are 16 residues in the CDR3. The germline V gene has CDR1 LGHNA and CDR2 YSLEER. The ends were cut back, 0 bases at V and 6 bases at J, with 12 bases in the middle. In DNA form, the CDR3 reads TGCGCCAGCAGCCAAGATCCGTTAACGCCTAATTCACCCCTCCACTTT. This sequence encodes CASSQDPLTPNSPLHF.

There are a few counts of this clonotype. The rearrangement links TRBV28 to TRBJ1-6; 9 bases map to TRBD1. J was trimmed by 4 bases and V by 4 bases; bases with no gene match: 2. CDR1 is MDHEN and CDR2 is SYDVKM in the germline V gene. The CDR3 totals 15 residues. The CDR3 DNA follows: TGTGCCAGCAGTTCGGGACAGGGTTATAATTCACCCCTCCACTTT. Its translation is CASSSGQGYNSPLHF. Looking up the rest from reference TRBV28 and TRBJ1-6 gives the full variable domain: DVKVTQSSRYLVKRTGEKVFLECVQDMDHENMFWYRQDPGLGLRLIYFSYDVKMKEKGDIPEGYSVSREKKERFSLILESASTNQTSMYLCASSSGQGYNSPLHFGNGTRLTVT.

The chain's CDR3 is CASSGGQTNQPQHF. CDR3 nucleotides: TGTGCCAGCAGTGGCGGACAGACTAATCAGCCCCAGCATTTT. The chain couples TRBV2 to TRBJ1-5; maybe TRBD1 (6 bases). CDR1 and CDR2 (germline): SNHLY, FYNNEI. The CDR3 extends over 14 amino acids. Trimming removed 4 bases from V and 4 bases from J, with 11 bases in between.

This clonotype was counted many times. This chain links TRBV9 with TRBJ1-3; 9 nucleotides agree with TRBD1. Trimming cost V 0 bases and J 4 bases; bases outside gene matches: 5. The CDR3 totals 16 residues. From germline, CDR1 is SGDLS and CDR2 YYNGEE. The CDR3 sequence is CASSVGGQGSGNTIYF. The CDR3 DNA follows: TGTGCCAGCAGCGTAGGGGGACAGGGTTCCGGAAACACCATATATTTT.

The chain employs TRBV18 and TRBJ1-5; a weak D match, TRBD1 (5 bases). Germline CDR1 and CDR2: KGHSH and LQKENI. The germline V and J ends were trimmed by 3 bases and 1 base, with 10 bases remaining between them. The CDR3 runs 15 residues. Here the CDR3 DNA reads TGTGCCAGCTCACCCGTCGGGGGGAGCAATCAGCCCCAGCATTTT. Its translation: CASSPVGGSNQPQHF.

This clonotype came up a few times. The chain is built from TRBV20-1 and TRBJ1-4; 8 bases are a match to TRBD1. The CDR3 totals 16 residues. Germline V lookup: CDR1 DFQATT, CDR2 SNEGSKA (reference sequence). V was clipped by 0 bases and J by 5 bases; unmatched bases: 8. The chain's CDR3 is CSARDGTTGVNEKLFF. The DNA for the CDR3 is TGCAGTGCTAGAGATGGGACGACAGGGGTGAATGAAAAACTGTTTTTT.

This clonotype has a handful of counts. The chain links TRBV18 to TRBJ1-6; weak D call: TRBD1 (6 bases). The germline V and J ends were trimmed by 2 bases and 0 bases, with 8 bases remaining between them. The CDR3 is 16 residues long. Per the germline V gene, CDR1 is KGHSH and CDR2 is LQKENI. CDR3 in DNA: TGTGCCAGCTCACCAGGGACACCCTCCTATAATTCACCCCTCCACTTT. This codes for CASSPGTPSYNSPLHF.

Ten or more counts support this clonotype. The chain recombines TRBV7-3 with TRBJ2-5, with D possibly matching TRBD2 (6 bases). Trimming took off 5 bases at V and 2 bases at J, with 15 bases between the two ends. Germline V gene sequence: CDR1 SGHTA, CDR2 FQGTGA. The CDR3 has 15 residues. The CDR3 DNA reads as TGTGCCAGCAGCCCAACGGGAGTAGCACAAGAGACCCAGTACTTC. Encoded protein: CASSPTGVAQETQYF.

The sample holds many counts of this clonotype. CDR3 nucleotide sequence: TGTGCCACCAGTGATCCAGACGGGAAAGAGACCCAGTACTTC. Protein sequence: CATSDPDGKETQYF. This chain joins TRBV24-1 and TRBJ2-5, with D perhaps matching TRBD2 (5 bases). The CDR3 consists of 14 residues. The germline V and J ends were trimmed by 3 bases and 3 bases, with 10 bases remaining between them. Germline lookup yields CDR1 KGHDR and CDR2 SFDVKD.

The V call is TRBV28, the J call TRBJ1-5, with D perhaps matching TRBD1 (5 bases). V shed 2 bases and J shed 4 bases, with 9 bases lying between them. Germline-derived CDR1 and CDR2 are MDHEN and SYDVKM. This CDR3 contains 14 residues. The CDR3 bases are TGTGCCAGCAGTTTAGGAGGGACTAATCAGCCCCAGCATTTT. Amino acids: CASSLGGTNQPQHF.

This chain uses TRBV4-1 with TRBJ1-2; D gene ambiguous. CDR3 length: 15 amino acids. V gave up 0 bases and J gave up 2 bases, with 10 bases separating them. The germline V gene has CDR1 MGHRA and CDR2 YSYEKL. The CDR3 region is CASSQEGQLNYGYTF. CDR3 sequence (DNA): TGCGCCAGCAGCCAAGAAGGGCAGCTAAACTATGGCTACACCTTC.

At least ten counts were recorded for this clonotype. The rearrangement uses TRBV12-3 or TRBV12-4 and TRBJ1-6, with 9 bases lining up with TRBD1. Unmatched junction bases numbered 5, after V lost 3 bases and J lost 2 bases. This CDR3 region has 17 residues. The CDR3 bases are TGTGCCAGCAGTTTGGGACAGGGAAAGGCCTATAATTCACCCCTCCACTTT. Amino acids: CASSLGQGKAYNSPLHF.

This clonotype was seen ten or more times. The rearrangement uses TRBV20-1 and TRBJ2-3; 9 bases agree with TRBD2. V lost 2 bases to trimming and J lost 1 base; unmatched junction nucleotides: 4. This CDR3 is built from 15 residues. Germline values: CDR1 DFQATT, CDR2 SNEGSKA (reference sequence). CDR3 sequence: CSARRAGGRTDTQYF. CDR3 DNA: TGCAGTGCTAGAAGAGCGGGAGGCCGCACAGATACGCAGTATTTT.

This clonotype was recorded a few times. The chain couples TRBV7-9 to TRBJ2-5, with 13 positions matching TRBD2. CDR1 is SEHNR, CDR2 FQNEAQ, per germline (reference sequence). The CDR3 runs 17 residues. The trim removed 1 base at V and 1 base at J, leaving 3 bases unmatched. The CDR3 sequence is CASSLGRTSGGQETQYF. In DNA form, the CDR3 reads TGTGCCAGCAGCTTAGGAAGGACTAGCGGGGGCCAAGAGACCCAGTACTTC. Using reference TRBV7-9 and TRBJ2-5 for the parts outside the CDR3, the full variable domain is DTGVSQNPRHKITKRGQNVTFRCDPISEHNRLYWYRQTLGQGPEFLTYFQNEAQLEKSRLLSDRFSAERPKGSFSTLEIQRTEQGDSAMYLCASSLGRTSGGQETQYFGPGTRLLVL.

The V and J genes are TRBV27 and TRBJ2-5, with 7 positions matching TRBD2. The V segment lost 2 bases and the J segment 6 bases; nucleotides outside the gene matches: 9. CDR3 length equals 15 residues. Germline V gene data show CDR1 as MNHEY and CDR2 as SMNVEV (reference sequence). DNA of the CDR3: TGTGCCAGCAGTTTAGCCTACCCCGGGAGGCAGACCCAGTACTTC. Protein: CASSLAYPGRQTQYF.

This clonotype was recorded many times. The chain has TRBV18 and TRBJ2-5; 10 nucleotides agree with TRBD2. Germline CDR1 and CDR2: KGHSH and LQKENI. The CDR3 spans 15 residues. Trimming removed 3 bases from V and 1 base from J; junction bases left unmatched: 2. CDR3 sequence: CASSPRTSGQETQYF. CDR3 bases: TGTGCCAGCTCACCTCGGACTAGCGGCCAAGAGACCCAGTACTTC.

This clonotype was seen at least ten times. The chain is built from TRBV12-3 or TRBV12-4 and TRBJ2-1; 8 bases line up with TRBD1. V shed 5 bases and J 3 bases; nucleotides not matched to a gene: 6. There are 15 residues in the CDR3. CDR3 in DNA: TGTGCCAGCAGTGACGGAACAGGGGGCTACAATGAGCAGTTCTTC. It is translated as CASSDGTGGYNEQFF.

This clonotype appeared many times. V is TRBV29-1 and J is TRBJ2-7; D assignment may be TRBD1 or TRBD2 (5 bases each). Germline CDR1 reads SQVTM; CDR2 reads ANQGSEA. CDR3 length equals 13 residues. The V end was cut by 4 bases, the J end by 4 bases, with 14 bases between. The CDR3 loop reads CSVARGRQYEQYF. The CDR3, as DNA: TGCAGCGTTGCTCGGGGACGGCAGTACGAGCAGTACTTC.

This clonotype has more than one count but fewer than ten. The chain links TRBV12-3 or TRBV12-4 to TRBJ2-7; possibly TRBD1 for D (5 bases). Trimming removed 8 bases from V and 2 bases from J, with 10 bases in between. The CDR3 is 12 residues long. This CDR3 reads CASSGLAYEQYF. In nucleotides, the CDR3 is TGTGCCAGCTCAGGGCTCGCCTACGAGCAGTACTTC.

This clonotype occurred a few times. V is TRBV2 and J is TRBJ2-1; no clear D gene. This CDR3 has 13 residues. Deletions cut 1 base from V and 5 bases from J, with 6 bases between. Germline V gene sequence: CDR1 SNHLY, CDR2 FYNNEI. The CDR3 loop is CASSEDGHNEQFF. The CDR3, as DNA: TGTGCCAGCAGTGAAGACGGGCACAATGAGCAGTTCTTC.